These 5 T cell receptor beta chains were sequenced from one sample in a study of shared clonotypes between healthy human individuals. Profiled with immunoSEQ multiplex PCR; TCRdb holds only in-frame clones, not every one. The table records about 1.1 million clones, roughly 77% of them present only once. Sequenced input: memory CD4+ T cells from PBMCs. Subset noted: CD45RA-negative fraction. These TCRs come from a man aged 18 to 29 in good health. Some clones in this sample may be carry-over from other donors' samples.

The chain uses TRBV27 and TRBJ2-1, with TRBD1 as a possible D gene (5 bases). Deletions cut 6 bases from V and 0 bases from J, with 12 bases between. The CDR3 covers 15 residues. CDR1 MNHEY and CDR2 SMNVEV come from the germline V gene (reference sequence). CDR3 protein: CASSTPGNSYNEQFF. The CDR3 bases are TGTGCCAGCAGCACGCCAGGGAACTCCTACAATGAGCAGTTCTTC.

The J gene is TRBJ1-1, the V gene TRBV29-1, with unresolved D. Germline V gene sequence: CDR1 SQVTM, CDR2 ANQGSEA. This CDR3 spans 14 amino acids. V was clipped by 3 bases and J by 0 bases, with 11 bases between them. Written as DNA, the CDR3 is TGCAGCGTTGAGGTATCACAGATGAACACTGAAGCTTTCTTT. Amino acid sequence: CSVEVSQMNTEAFF.

On this clone itself: With a much larger clone just one base away, this may be a read error. In the same sample, other DNA sequences code for this CDR3. The genes are TRBV29-1 and TRBJ1-5; a weak D match, TRBD1 (6 bases). Germline lookup yields CDR1 SQVTM and CDR2 ANQGSEA. This CDR3 spans 13 amino acids. The CDR3 bases are TGCAGCGTCTCCTCGGGGGGCAACCAGCCCCAGCATTTT. Protein sequence: CSVSSGGNQPQHF.

This rearrangement joins TRBV11-1 to TRBJ2-5; D call uncertain. V was trimmed by 7 bases and J by 1 base, leaving 4 bases between them. Germline V gives CDR1 SGHAT, CDR2 FQDESV (reference sequence). CDR3 length equals 11 residues. In nucleotides, the CDR3 is TGTGCCAGCAAGGTCCAAGAGACCCAGTACTTC. Protein: CASKVQETQYF. The variable domain in full, with the rest retrieved from reference TRBV11-1 and TRBJ2-5, is EAEVAQSPRYKITEKSQAVAFWCDPISGHATLYWYRQILGQGPELLVQFQDESVVDDSQLPKDRFSAERLKGVDSTLKIQPAELGDSAMYLCASKVQETQYFGPGTRLLVL.

This sequence joins TRBV18 and TRBJ2-3, with D perhaps matching TRBD2 (6 bases). This CDR3 has 17 residues. V was pared by 8 bases and J by 2 bases, with 23 bases between. The germline gives CDR1 KGHSH, CDR2 LQKENI. The CDR3 sequence: CASRRSGSGGYTDTQYF. The DNA for the CDR3 is TGTGCCAGCCGCCGGAGCGGGTCCGGGGGTTACACAGATACGCAGTATTTT.